This TCR beta chain was observed in a study of T cells after yellow fever vaccination. CDR1 SNHLY and CDR2 FYNNEI come from the germline V gene. The V gene end was trimmed by 4 bases and the J gene end by 4 bases; junction bases not matched to a gene: 4. The CDR3 is 14 amino acids. TCRdb recomputed calls from the 5' RACE reads with MiXCR, one row per CDR3 protein. The profile shows roughly 260,000 distinct CDR3 sequences, 10% to 15% of them singletons. V is TRBV2 and J is TRBJ1-5; TRBD1 aligns across 7 bases. The clonotype was recovered from a young man who received the YFV17D yellow fever vaccine. Sequenced here: CD4+ T cells sorted from PBMCs, sampled 45 days after the yellow fever booster vaccination. This CDR3 reads CASSAGQLNQPQHF. CDR3 nucleotides: TGTGCCAGCAGTGCGGGACAGCTAAATCAGCCCCAGCATTTT. The complete variable domain, with remaining parts taken from reference TRBV2 and TRBJ1-5, reads EPEVTQTPSHQVTQMGQEVILRCVPISNHLYFYWYRQILGQKVEFLVSFYNNEISEKSEIFDDQFSVERPDGSNFTLKIRSTKLEDSAMYFCASSAGQLNQPQHFGDGTRLSIL.